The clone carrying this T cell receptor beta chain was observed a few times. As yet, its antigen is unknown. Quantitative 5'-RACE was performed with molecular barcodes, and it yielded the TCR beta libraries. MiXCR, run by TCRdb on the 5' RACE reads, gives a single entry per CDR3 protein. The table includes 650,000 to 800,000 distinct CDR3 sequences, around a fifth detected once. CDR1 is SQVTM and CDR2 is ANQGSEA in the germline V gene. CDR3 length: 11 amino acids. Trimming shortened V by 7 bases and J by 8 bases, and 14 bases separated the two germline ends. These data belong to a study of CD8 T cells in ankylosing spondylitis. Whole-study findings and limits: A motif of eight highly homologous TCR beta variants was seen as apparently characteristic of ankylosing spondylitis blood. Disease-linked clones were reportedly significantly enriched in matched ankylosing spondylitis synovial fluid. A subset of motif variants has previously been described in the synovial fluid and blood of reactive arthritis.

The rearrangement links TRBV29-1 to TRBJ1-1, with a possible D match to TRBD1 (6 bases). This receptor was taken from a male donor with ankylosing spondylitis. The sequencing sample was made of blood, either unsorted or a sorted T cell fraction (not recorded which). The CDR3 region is CSGSPGTEAFF. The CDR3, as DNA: TGCAGCGGATCACCCGGGACAGAAGCTTTCTTT.